The T cell receptor beta chain under discussion was sequenced for a study of blood T cell repertoires in COVID-19. Whole-study context: Donors in the United States, Italy and Spain gave samples during acute or convalescent COVID-19.

The recovered donors of Cohort 3 showed two negative PCRs, clearance, or symptom resolution. V lost 4 bases to trimming and J lost 4 bases, with 14 bases between them. The CDR3 length is 15 residues. In germline, CDR1 is SGDLS, CDR2 YYNGEE. Assay used: immunoSEQ multiplex PCR; TCRdb lists only in-frame clones, some missing. Here the sample spans 220,000 or so clones, around 84% being singletons. Sequencing input: PBMCs or T cells enriched from blood (not recorded which). V usage is TRBV9 and J usage is TRBJ2-2, with a tentative D call TRBD1 (5 bases). This receptor was obtained from a woman between 40 and 55 years old who had recovered from COVID-19. The CDR3 DNA reads as TGTGCCAGCAGCTATGACAGTGCGACCACCGGGGAGCTGTTTTTT. Translation gives CASSYDSATTGELFF.